Many counts were recorded for the clone carrying this T cell receptor (beta chain). The antigen remains unidentified. Diagnostic decisions used clinical symptoms, serum thyroxine and TRAb, thyroid ultrasound and orbital computed tomography. The CDR3 consists of 13 residues. V lost 7 bases, J lost 4 bases, and 11 bases lay in between. Germline V lookup: CDR1 SNHLY, CDR2 FYNNEI. TCR beta CDR3 regions were amplified from RNA transcripts. With the HTBI primer set, the TCR CDR3 went through a first round of RT-PCR. Each CDR3 protein gets one entry after TCRdb re-called the multiplex PCR reads with MiXCR. The data contain 450,000 to 650,000 distinct CDR3 sequences, 14% of them singletons. The data derive from a study of T cells in Graves' hyperthyroidism and ophthalmopathy. Overall study findings and caveats: Blood also contained most expanded thyroid clonotypes above 0.001.

This chain links TRBV2 with TRBJ2-1, with D tentatively TRBD2 (6 bases). This clonotype was sampled from a woman under 30 with Graves' ophthalmopathy. Sequencing was performed on blood. CDR3 residues: CASTTRGYNEQFF. The CDR3 nucleotides read TGTGCCAGCACCACTCGGGGGTACAATGAGCAGTTCTTC.